This is a list of T cell receptor beta chains from one sample in a study of T cell changes during pregnancy in multiple sclerosis. Profiled with immunoSEQ multiplex PCR; TCRdb holds only in-frame clones, not every one. This sample has over 70,000 clones, with approximately 92% found just once. The specimen comprised peripheral blood, sampled in the first trimester of pregnancy. The source of these receptors is a female donor with multiple sclerosis, enrolled in a pregnancy study. Each CDR3 is given with its conserved first and last residue. A D gene is named only where the DNA matches it firmly. Size values are once, few and many counts, or a class for expanded clones, and some rows have none.

J gene: TRBJ2-7; clone size: .; V gene: TRBV9; D gene: TRBD1; CDR3 DNA: TGTGCCAGCAGCGTAGCTCCCGGGACAGGCTACGAGCAGTACTTC; CDR3 protein: CASSVAPGTGYEQYF
J gene: TRBJ1-2; clone size: .; V gene: TRBV6-1; D gene: .; CDR3 DNA: TGTGCCAGCAGTGAAGCGCTCAGGGGTGAGGGCTACACCTTC; CDR3 protein: CASSEALRGEGYTF
J gene: TRBJ2-1; clone size: .; V gene: TRBV2; D gene: .; CDR3 DNA: TGTGCCAGCTCCGAGGGCAGGGGCTCCTACAATGAGCAGTTCTTC; CDR3 protein: CASSEGRGSYNEQFF
J gene: TRBJ2-3; clone size: .; V gene: TRBV5-1; D gene: TRBD2; CDR3 DNA: TGCGCCAGCTCGGGGGGGCCTGCAGATACGCAGTATTTT; CDR3 protein: CASSGGPADTQYF
J gene: TRBJ2-3; clone size: .; V gene: TRBV27; D gene: .; CDR3 DNA: TGTGCCAGCAGTTTGCGCGACACAGATACGCAGTATTTT; CDR3 protein: CASSLRDTDTQYF
J gene: TRBJ1-1; clone size: .; V gene: TRBV10-3; D gene: .; CDR3 DNA: TGTGCCATCAGTGCGGACAGGAACACTGAAGCTTTCTTT; CDR3 protein: CAISADRNTEAFF
J gene: TRBJ2-7; clone size: .; V gene: TRBV28; D gene: TRBD2; CDR3 DNA: TGTGCCAGCAGTTTAAAGGGTCCTAGCGGGGTCTCCTACGAGCAGTACTTC; CDR3 protein: CASSLKGPSGVSYEQYF
J gene: TRBJ1-1; clone size: once; V gene: TRBV9; D gene: .; CDR3 DNA: TGTGCCAGCAGCCCCAGCGGGGGGCCCGTGACTGAAGCTTTCTTT; CDR3 protein: CASSPSGGPVTEAFF
J gene: TRBJ1-2; clone size: few; V gene: TRBV4-1; D gene: TRBD1; CDR3 DNA: TGCGCCAGCAGCCACCCCGACAGGGGAGGCGGCTACACCTTC; CDR3 protein: CASSHPDRGGGYTF
J gene: TRBJ2-3; clone size: .; V gene: TRBV9; D gene: TRBD2; CDR3 DNA: TGTGCCAGCAGCGTGGGCGGGGGGGCGACAGATACGCAGTATTTT; CDR3 protein: CASSVGGGATDTQYF
J gene: TRBJ2-7; clone size: .; V gene: TRBV9; D gene: .; CDR3 DNA: TGTGCCAGCAGCCCCTCGGGGGTTAGTGGAGAGCAGTACTTC; CDR3 protein: CASSPSGVSGEQYF
J gene: TRBJ1-1; clone size: .; V gene: TRBV6-5; D gene: TRBD1; CDR3 DNA: TGTGCCAGCAGTTACTCAGCAGGGGGCACTGAAGCTTTCTTT; CDR3 protein: CASSYSAGGTEAFF
J gene: TRBJ2-1; clone size: .; V gene: TRBV4-1; D gene: .; CDR3 DNA: TGCGCCAGCAGCCGGGGTAGGGGCAGGAATGAGCAGTTCTTC; CDR3 protein: CASSRGRGRNEQFF
J gene: TRBJ1-1; clone size: .; V gene: TRBV6-1; D gene: .; CDR3 DNA: TGTGCCACCACAATGAACACTGAAGCTTTCTTT; CDR3 protein: CATTMNTEAFF
J gene: TRBJ2-3; clone size: .; V gene: TRBV5-1; D gene: .; CDR3 DNA: TGCGCCAGCAGCTTGGAGTTTGCTGGCGGGGGACACCGCACAGATACGCAGTATTTT; CDR3 protein: CASSLEFAGGGHRTDTQYF
J gene: TRBJ2-5; clone size: .; V gene: TRBV9; D gene: TRBD2; CDR3 DNA: TGTGCCAGCAGCGCCGGGACTAGCGGCCAAGAGACCCAGTACTTC; CDR3 protein: CASSAGTSGQETQYF
J gene: TRBJ1-1; clone size: .; V gene: TRBV5-5; D gene: .; CDR3 DNA: TGTGCCAGCAGCCCGGAGAGGGCCCATGGAATGGCGGCTTTCTTT; CDR3 protein: CASSPERAHGMAAFF
J gene: TRBJ1-2; clone size: once; V gene: TRBV7-2; D gene: TRBD1; CDR3 DNA: TGTGCCAGCAGCTTAGAGGGCAGGGGGAAGGGTGGCTACACCTTC; CDR3 protein: CASSLEGRGKGGYTF
J gene: TRBJ1-1; clone size: .; V gene: TRBV5-1; D gene: TRBD1; CDR3 DNA: TGCGCCAGCAGCTTTTCGGACAGGGTCGTAGACACTGAAGCTTTCTTT; CDR3 protein: CASSFSDRVVDTEAFF
J gene: TRBJ2-7; clone size: .; V gene: TRBV29-1; D gene: .; CDR3 DNA: TGCAGCGTTGAAGCGGGGTTACCAGGGGCTGAGCAGTACTTC; CDR3 protein: CSVEAGLPGAEQYF
J gene: TRBJ1-1; clone size: .; V gene: TRBV9; D gene: .; CDR3 DNA: TGTGCCAGCAGCGTAAATACAGGCGGAAGGGACACTGAAGCTTTCTTT; CDR3 protein: CASSVNTGGRDTEAFF
J gene: TRBJ2-7; clone size: .; V gene: TRBV4-1; D gene: TRBD1; CDR3 DNA: TGCGCCAGCAGCCTTACCCCCGGGACAGGAGGCGAGCAGTACTTC; CDR3 protein: CASSLTPGTGGEQYF
J gene: TRBJ1-5; clone size: .; V gene: TRBV6-5; D gene: .; CDR3 DNA: TGTGCCAGCAGTTTCAGGGGTGGCAATCAGCCCCAGCATTTT; CDR3 protein: CASSFRGGNQPQHF
J gene: TRBJ2-3; clone size: .; V gene: TRBV2; D gene: TRBD2; CDR3 DNA: TGTGCCAGCAGTGAAGCCCTCCAGCGGGGGGGTTCAGATACGCAGTATTTT; CDR3 protein: CASSEALQRGGSDTQYF
J gene: TRBJ1-5; clone size: .; V gene: TRBV11-2; D gene: .; CDR3 DNA: TGTGCCAGCAGCTTAGGCACAGTTCAGCCCCAGCATTTT; CDR3 protein: CASSLGTVQPQHF
J gene: TRBJ2-1; clone size: .; V gene: TRBV7-6; D gene: TRBD2; CDR3 DNA: TGTGCCAGCAGCTTAGTCCCCGGGACTAGCGGGGCGGATGAGCAGTTCTTC; CDR3 protein: CASSLVPGTSGADEQFF
J gene: TRBJ1-6; clone size: .; V gene: TRBV11-2; D gene: TRBD1; CDR3 DNA: TGTGCCAGCAGCTCCTCCGGGACAGATAATTCACCCCTCCACTTT; CDR3 protein: CASSSSGTDNSPLHF
J gene: TRBJ1-4; clone size: .; V gene: TRBV6-1; D gene: .; CDR3 DNA: TGTGCCAGCAGTGAAATCGTTGAAAAACTGTTTTTT; CDR3 protein: CASSEIVEKLFF
J gene: TRBJ1-2; clone size: .; V gene: TRBV9; D gene: TRBD1; CDR3 DNA: TGTGCCAGCAGCGTAGTTACAGGGGATGGCTACACCTTC; CDR3 protein: CASSVVTGDGYTF
J gene: TRBJ2-2; clone size: .; V gene: TRBV19; D gene: .; CDR3 DNA: TGTGCCAGTAGTATCCGGGGAACCGGGGAGCTGTTTTTT; CDR3 protein: CASSIRGTGELFF
J gene: TRBJ1-1; clone size: .; V gene: TRBV15; D gene: .; CDR3 DNA: TGTGCCACCAGCGGACAGCTTAACACTGAAGCTTTCTTT; CDR3 protein: CATSGQLNTEAFF
J gene: TRBJ2-7; clone size: .; V gene: TRBV19; D gene: .; CDR3 DNA: TGTGCCAGTAGTAATCCGGACAGAACCCCCTACGAGCAGTACTTC; CDR3 protein: CASSNPDRTPYEQYF
J gene: TRBJ2-1; clone size: .; V gene: TRBV5-1; D gene: TRBD1; CDR3 DNA: TGCGCCAGCGGGGACAGGGGTAGGTATGAGCAGTTCTTC; CDR3 protein: CASGDRGRYEQFF
J gene: TRBJ2-2; clone size: once; V gene: TRBV30; D gene: .; CDR3 DNA: TGTGCCTGGGACCTCGACAGCGACACCGGGGAGCTGTTTTTT; CDR3 protein: CAWDLDSDTGELFF
J gene: TRBJ1-5; clone size: .; V gene: TRBV7-8; D gene: TRBD1; CDR3 DNA: TGTGCCAGCAGCCTAGACCAGACAGGGGCGAGCAATCAGCCCCAGCATTTT; CDR3 protein: CASSLDQTGASNQPQHF
J gene: TRBJ1-2; clone size: .; V gene: TRBV6-5; D gene: TRBD1; CDR3 DNA: TGTGCCAGCAGTTACGGCCCTCGGGACAGCTATGGCTACACCTTC; CDR3 protein: CASSYGPRDSYGYTF
J gene: TRBJ1-5; clone size: .; V gene: TRBV6-1; D gene: .; CDR3 DNA: TGTGCCAGCATCACAAGGGGTCAGGGTCAGCCCCAGCATTTT; CDR3 protein: CASITRGQGQPQHF
J gene: TRBJ1-3; clone size: .; V gene: TRBV30; D gene: .; CDR3 DNA: TGTGCCTGGAGTGGGACAGCCGGAAACACCATATATTTT; CDR3 protein: CAWSGTAGNTIYF
J gene: TRBJ2-7; clone size: .; V gene: TRBV5-1; D gene: .; CDR3 DNA: TGCGCCAGCAGCCTAACCGGACTGGATTACGAGCAGTACTTC; CDR3 protein: CASSLTGLDYEQYF
J gene: TRBJ1-1; clone size: .; V gene: TRBV10-2; D gene: TRBD1; CDR3 DNA: TGCGCCAGCAGTAGGGCGGGGACAGACACTGAAGCTTTCTTT; CDR3 protein: CASSRAGTDTEAFF
J gene: TRBJ1-1; clone size: .; V gene: TRBV5-1; D gene: TRBD1; CDR3 DNA: TGCGCCAGCAGCTTAGGACAGGGTTTCACTGAAGCTTTCTTT; CDR3 protein: CASSLGQGFTEAFF
J gene: TRBJ1-2; clone size: .; V gene: TRBV6-5; D gene: TRBD1; CDR3 DNA: TGTGCCAGCAGTTACGCGACAGGGACCTATGGCTACACCTTC; CDR3 protein: CASSYATGTYGYTF
J gene: TRBJ1-2; clone size: .; V gene: TRBV7-9; D gene: .; CDR3 DNA: TGTGCCAGCACCGGGCGGGGGTTGAATTATGGCTACACCTTC; CDR3 protein: CASTGRGLNYGYTF
J gene: TRBJ1-1; clone size: .; V gene: TRBV9; D gene: .; CDR3 DNA: TGTGCCAGCAGCCTCAGGGTTGTGAACACTGAAGCTTTCTTT; CDR3 protein: CASSLRVVNTEAFF
J gene: TRBJ2-5; clone size: once; V gene: TRBV30; D gene: TRBD2; CDR3 DNA: TGTGCCTGGGTGCCTGCGGGGGGTGAGACCCAGTACTTC; CDR3 protein: CAWVPAGGETQYF
J gene: TRBJ2-5; clone size: .; V gene: TRBV6-1; D gene: TRBD2; CDR3 DNA: TGTGCCAGCATTGTTAGCCGGGGGGAAGAGACCCAGTACTTC; CDR3 protein: CASIVSRGEETQYF
J gene: TRBJ1-3; clone size: .; V gene: TRBV6-1; D gene: .; CDR3 DNA: TGTGCCAGCAGTGGACAGGTTACCTCTGGAAACACCATATATTTT; CDR3 protein: CASSGQVTSGNTIYF
J gene: TRBJ2-5; clone size: once; V gene: TRBV5-6; D gene: TRBD1; CDR3 DNA: TGTGCCAGCAGCTTGGTGGGACAGGGGCGAGAGACCCAGTACTTC; CDR3 protein: CASSLVGQGRETQYF
J gene: TRBJ1-2; clone size: .; V gene: TRBV6-5; D gene: .; CDR3 DNA: TGTGCCAGCAGTTACGCCGCGGATGCCCGTAACTATGGCTACACCTTC; CDR3 protein: CASSYAADARNYGYTF
J gene: TRBJ2-3; clone size: .; V gene: TRBV10-3; D gene: .; CDR3 DNA: TGTGCCATCAGTGAGTCCCCCGGACAGAACACAGATACGCAGTATTTT; CDR3 protein: CAISESPGQNTDTQYF